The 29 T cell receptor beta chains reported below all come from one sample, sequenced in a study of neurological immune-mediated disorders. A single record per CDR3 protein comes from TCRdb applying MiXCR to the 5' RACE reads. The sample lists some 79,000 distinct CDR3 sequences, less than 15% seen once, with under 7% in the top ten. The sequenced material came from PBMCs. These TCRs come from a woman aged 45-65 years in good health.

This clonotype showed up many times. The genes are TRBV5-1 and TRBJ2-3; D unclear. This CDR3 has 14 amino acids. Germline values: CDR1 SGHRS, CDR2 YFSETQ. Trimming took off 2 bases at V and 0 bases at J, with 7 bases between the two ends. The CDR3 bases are TGCGCCAGCAGCTTTGAACAAAGCACAGATACGCAGTATTTT. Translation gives CASSFEQSTDTQYF. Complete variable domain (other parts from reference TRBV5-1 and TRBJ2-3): KAGVTQTPRYLIKTRGQQVTLSCSPISGHRSVSWYQQTPGQGLQFLFEYFSETQRNKGNFPGRFSGRQFSNSRSEMNVSTLELGDSALYLCASSFEQSTDTQYFGPGTRLTVL.

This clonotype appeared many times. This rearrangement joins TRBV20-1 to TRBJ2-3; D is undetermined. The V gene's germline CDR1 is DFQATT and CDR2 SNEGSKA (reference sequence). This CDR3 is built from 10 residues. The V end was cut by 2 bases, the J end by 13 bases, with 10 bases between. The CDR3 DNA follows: TGCAGTGCTAGACAGCCCGTGGAGTATTTT. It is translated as CSARQPVEYF.

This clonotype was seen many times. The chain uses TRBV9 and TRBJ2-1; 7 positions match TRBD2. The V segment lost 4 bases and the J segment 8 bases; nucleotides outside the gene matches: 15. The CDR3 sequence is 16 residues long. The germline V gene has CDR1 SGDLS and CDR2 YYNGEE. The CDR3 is CASSPWGGRAWDEQFF. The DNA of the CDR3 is TGTGCCAGCAGCCCCTGGGGTGGGAGGGCCTGGGATGAGCAGTTCTTC.

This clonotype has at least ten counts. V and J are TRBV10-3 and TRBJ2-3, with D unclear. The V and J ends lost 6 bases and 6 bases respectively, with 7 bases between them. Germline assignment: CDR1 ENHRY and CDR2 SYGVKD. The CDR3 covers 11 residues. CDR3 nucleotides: TGTGCCATCAGGGTTACGGATACGCAGTATTTT. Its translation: CAIRVTDTQYF.

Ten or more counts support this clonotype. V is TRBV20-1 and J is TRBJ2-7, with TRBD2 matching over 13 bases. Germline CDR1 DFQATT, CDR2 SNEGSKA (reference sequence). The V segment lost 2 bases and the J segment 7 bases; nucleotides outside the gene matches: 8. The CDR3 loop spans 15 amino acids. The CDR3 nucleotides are TGCAGTGCTAGACCACTAGCGGGGGGGCTGATGGAGCAGTACTTC. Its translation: CSARPLAGGLMEQYF.

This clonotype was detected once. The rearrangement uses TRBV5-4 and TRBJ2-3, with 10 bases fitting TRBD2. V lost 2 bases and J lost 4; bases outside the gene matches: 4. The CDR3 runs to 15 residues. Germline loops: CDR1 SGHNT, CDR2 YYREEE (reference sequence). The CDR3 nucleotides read TGTGCCAGCAGCTTAAGCGGGGGGGTGTCAGATACGCAGTATTTT. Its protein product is CASSLSGGVSDTQYF.

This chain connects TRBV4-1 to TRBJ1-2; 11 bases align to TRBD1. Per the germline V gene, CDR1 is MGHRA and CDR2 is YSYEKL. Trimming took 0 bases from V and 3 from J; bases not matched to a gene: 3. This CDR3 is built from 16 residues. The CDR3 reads CASSQDRTGGHYGYTF. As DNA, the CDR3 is TGCGCCAGCAGCCAAGATAGGACAGGGGGCCACTATGGCTACACCTTC.

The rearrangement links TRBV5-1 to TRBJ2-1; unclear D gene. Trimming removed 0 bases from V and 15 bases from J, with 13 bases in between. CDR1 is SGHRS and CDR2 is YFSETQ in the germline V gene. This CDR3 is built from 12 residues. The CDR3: CASSLEGRSPFF. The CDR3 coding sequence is TGCGCCAGCAGCTTGGAGGGCCGTAGCCCGTTCTTC.

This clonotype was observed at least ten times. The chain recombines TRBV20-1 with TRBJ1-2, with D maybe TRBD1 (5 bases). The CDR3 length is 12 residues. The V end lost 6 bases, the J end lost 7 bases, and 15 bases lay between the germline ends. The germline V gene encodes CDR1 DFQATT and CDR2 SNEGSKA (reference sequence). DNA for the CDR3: TGCAGTGCCATTATTTCAGGGTCTGGCTACACCTTC. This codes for CSAIISGSGYTF.

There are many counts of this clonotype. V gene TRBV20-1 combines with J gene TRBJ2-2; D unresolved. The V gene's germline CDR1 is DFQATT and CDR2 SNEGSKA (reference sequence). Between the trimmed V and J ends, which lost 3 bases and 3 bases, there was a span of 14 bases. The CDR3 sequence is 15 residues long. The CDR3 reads CSASGPAGYTGELFF. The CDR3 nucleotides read TGCAGTGCTAGCGGACCAGCTGGATACACCGGGGAGCTGTTTTTT.

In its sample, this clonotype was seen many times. CDR3 DNA sequence: TGCGCCAGCAGCTTTACAGGGGATAGTTCACCCCTCCACTTT. It specifies CASSFTGDSSPLHF. The chain employs TRBV5-1 and TRBJ1-6; the match to TRBD1 covers 7 bases. This CDR3 has 14 residues. Germline CDR1 reads SGHRS; CDR2 reads YFSETQ. J gave up 9 bases and V 2 bases, and 5 bases lay outside the gene matches.

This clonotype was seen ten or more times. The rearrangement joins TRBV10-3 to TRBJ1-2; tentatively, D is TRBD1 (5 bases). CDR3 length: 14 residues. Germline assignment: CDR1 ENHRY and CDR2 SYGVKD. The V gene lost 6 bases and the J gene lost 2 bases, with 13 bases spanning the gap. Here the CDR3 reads CAISRGTENYGYTF. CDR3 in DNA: TGTGCCATCAGCCGAGGGACGGAAAACTATGGCTACACCTTC.

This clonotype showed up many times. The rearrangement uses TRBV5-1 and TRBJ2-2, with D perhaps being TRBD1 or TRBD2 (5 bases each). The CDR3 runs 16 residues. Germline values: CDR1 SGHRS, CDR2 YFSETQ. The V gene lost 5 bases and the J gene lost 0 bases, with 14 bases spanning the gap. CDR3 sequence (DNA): TGCGCCAGCAGAGTGGGGGATCGCGCGAACACCGGGGAGCTGTTTTTT. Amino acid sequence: CASRVGDRANTGELFF.

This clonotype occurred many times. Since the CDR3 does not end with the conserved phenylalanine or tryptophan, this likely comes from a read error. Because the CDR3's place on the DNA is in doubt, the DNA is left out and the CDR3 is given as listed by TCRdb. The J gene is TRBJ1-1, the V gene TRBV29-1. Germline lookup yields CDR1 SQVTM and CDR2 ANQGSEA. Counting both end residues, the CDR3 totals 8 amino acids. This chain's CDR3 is CSVEPIGL.

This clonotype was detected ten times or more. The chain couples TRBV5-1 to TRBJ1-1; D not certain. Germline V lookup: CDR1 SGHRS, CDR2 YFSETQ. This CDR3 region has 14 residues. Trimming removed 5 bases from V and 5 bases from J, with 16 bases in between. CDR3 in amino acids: CASRGELVRTEAFF. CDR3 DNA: TGCGCCAGCAGGGGAGAGCTGGTCAGGACTGAAGCTTTCTTT.

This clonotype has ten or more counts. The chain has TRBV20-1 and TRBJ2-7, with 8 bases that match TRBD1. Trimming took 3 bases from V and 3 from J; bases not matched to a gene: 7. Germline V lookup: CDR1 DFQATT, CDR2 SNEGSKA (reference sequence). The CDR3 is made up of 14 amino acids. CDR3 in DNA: TGCAGTGCTAGGAGCGGACAGGGCAACTACGAGCAGTACTTC. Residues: CSARSGQGNYEQYF.

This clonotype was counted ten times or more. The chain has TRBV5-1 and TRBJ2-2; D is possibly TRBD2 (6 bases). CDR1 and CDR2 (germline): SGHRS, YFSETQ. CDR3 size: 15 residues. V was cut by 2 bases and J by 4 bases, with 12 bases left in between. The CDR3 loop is CASSFREQVTGELFF. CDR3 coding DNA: TGCGCCAGCAGCTTTCGGGAGCAGGTCACCGGGGAGCTGTTTTTT.

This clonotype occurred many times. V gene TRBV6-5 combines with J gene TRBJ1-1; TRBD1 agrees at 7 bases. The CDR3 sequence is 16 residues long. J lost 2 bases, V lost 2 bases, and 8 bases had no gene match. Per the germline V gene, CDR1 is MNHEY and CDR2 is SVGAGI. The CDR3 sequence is CASSYDPTGVNTEAFF. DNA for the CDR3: TGTGCCAGCAGTTACGACCCTACAGGGGTAAACACTGAAGCTTTCTTT.

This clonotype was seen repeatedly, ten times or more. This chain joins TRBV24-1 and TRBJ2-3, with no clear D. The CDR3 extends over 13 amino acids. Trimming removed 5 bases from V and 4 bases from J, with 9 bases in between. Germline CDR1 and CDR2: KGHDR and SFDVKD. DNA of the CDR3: TGTGCCACCAGTGGACGCCCGGCAGATACGCAGTATTTT. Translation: CATSGRPADTQYF.

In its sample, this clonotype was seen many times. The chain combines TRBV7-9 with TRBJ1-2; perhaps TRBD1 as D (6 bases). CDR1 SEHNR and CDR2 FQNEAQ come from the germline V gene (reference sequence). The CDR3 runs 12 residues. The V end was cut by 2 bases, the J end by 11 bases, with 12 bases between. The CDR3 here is CASSLSLGQYTF. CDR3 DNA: TGTGCCAGCAGCTTATCGCTTGGACAGTACACCTTC.

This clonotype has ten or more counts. The CDR3 coding sequence is TGTGCCACCAGCTTAGCGGGGGGGCGAGAGACCCAGTACTTC. It specifies CATSLAGGRETQYF. This sequence joins TRBV15 and TRBJ2-5; 11 nucleotides line up with TRBD2. The CDR3 runs to 14 residues. CDR1 and CDR2 from the germline V gene are LNHNV and YYDKDF (reference sequence). The junction had 3 bases not matched to a gene; V was cut back by 5 bases and J by 4 bases.

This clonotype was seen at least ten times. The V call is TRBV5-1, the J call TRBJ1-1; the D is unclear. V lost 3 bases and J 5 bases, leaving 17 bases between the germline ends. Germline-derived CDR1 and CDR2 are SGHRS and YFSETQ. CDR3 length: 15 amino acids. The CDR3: CASSSQIGLRTEAFF. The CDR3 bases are TGCGCCAGCAGCTCCCAGATCGGGTTAAGGACTGAAGCTTTCTTT. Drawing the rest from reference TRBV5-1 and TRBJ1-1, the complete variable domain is KAGVTQTPRYLIKTRGQQVTLSCSPISGHRSVSWYQQTPGQGLQFLFEYFSETQRNKGNFPGRFSGRQFSNSRSEMNVSTLELGDSALYLCASSSQIGLRTEAFFGQGTRLTVV.

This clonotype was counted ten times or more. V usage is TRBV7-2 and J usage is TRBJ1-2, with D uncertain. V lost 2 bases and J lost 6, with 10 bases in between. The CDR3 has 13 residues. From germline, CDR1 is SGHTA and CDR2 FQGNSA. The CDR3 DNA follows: TGTGCCAGCAGCTTATTCAGATTAAATGGCTACACCTTC. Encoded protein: CASSLFRLNGYTF.

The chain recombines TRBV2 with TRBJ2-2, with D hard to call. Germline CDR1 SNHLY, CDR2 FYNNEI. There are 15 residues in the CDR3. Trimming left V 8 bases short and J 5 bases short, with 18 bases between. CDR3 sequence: CASRVGNVVTGELFF. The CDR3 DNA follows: TGTGCCAGCCGCGTTGGTAACGTGGTTACCGGGGAGCTGTTTTTT. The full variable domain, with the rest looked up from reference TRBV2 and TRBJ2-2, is EPEVTQTPSHQVTQMGQEVILRCVPISNHLYFYWYRQILGQKVEFLVSFYNNEISEKSEIFDDQFSVERPDGSNFTLKIRSTKLEDSAMYFCASRVGNVVTGELFFGEGSRLTVL.

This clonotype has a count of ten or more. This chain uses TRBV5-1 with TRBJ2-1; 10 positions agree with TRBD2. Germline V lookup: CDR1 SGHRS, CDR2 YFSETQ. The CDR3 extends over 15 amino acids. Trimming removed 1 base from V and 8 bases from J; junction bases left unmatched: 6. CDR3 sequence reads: CASSLRLAGVYEQFF. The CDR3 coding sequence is TGCGCCAGCAGCTTGCGGCTAGCGGGAGTCTATGAGCAGTTCTTC.

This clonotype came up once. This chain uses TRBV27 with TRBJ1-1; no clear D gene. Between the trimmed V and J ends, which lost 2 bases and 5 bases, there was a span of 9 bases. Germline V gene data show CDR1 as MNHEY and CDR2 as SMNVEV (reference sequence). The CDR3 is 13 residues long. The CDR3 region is CASSLRQMTEAFF. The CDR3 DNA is TGTGCCAGCAGTTTAAGGCAGATGACTGAAGCTTTCTTT.

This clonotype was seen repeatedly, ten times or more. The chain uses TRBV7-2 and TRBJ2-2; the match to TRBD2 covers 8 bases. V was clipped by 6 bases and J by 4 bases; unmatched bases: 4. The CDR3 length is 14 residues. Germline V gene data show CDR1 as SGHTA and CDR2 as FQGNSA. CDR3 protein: CASRAGVPTGELFF. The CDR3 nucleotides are TGTGCCAGCAGAGCGGGGGTCCCCACCGGGGAGCTGTTTTTT.

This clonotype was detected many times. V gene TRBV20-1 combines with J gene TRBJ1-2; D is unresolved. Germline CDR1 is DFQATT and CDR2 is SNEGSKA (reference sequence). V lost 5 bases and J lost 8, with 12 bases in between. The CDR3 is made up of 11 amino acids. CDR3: CSARTRQGYTF. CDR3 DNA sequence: TGCAGTGCTCGGACCCGCCAAGGCTACACCTTC.

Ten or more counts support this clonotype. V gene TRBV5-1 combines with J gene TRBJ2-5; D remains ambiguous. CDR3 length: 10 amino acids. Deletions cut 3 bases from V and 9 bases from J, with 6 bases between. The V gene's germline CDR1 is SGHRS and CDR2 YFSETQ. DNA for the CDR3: TGCGCCAGCAGCTCCGAAGCCCAGTACTTC. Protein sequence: CASSSEAQYF. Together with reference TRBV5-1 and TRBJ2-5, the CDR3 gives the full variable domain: KAGVTQTPRYLIKTRGQQVTLSCSPISGHRSVSWYQQTPGQGLQFLFEYFSETQRNKGNFPGRFSGRQFSNSRSEMNVSTLELGDSALYLCASSSEAQYFGPGTRLLVL.